Below are 2 T cell receptor beta chains sequenced from a single sample in a study of blood T cell repertoires in COVID-19. Some clones are missing from TCRdb's copy, which holds only in-frame ones; the method was immunoSEQ multiplex PCR. This table holds under 150,000 clones, about 85% found once. Sequencing was performed on peripheral blood. Receptors originate from a man aged 45-60 years with acute or convalescent COVID-19.

This clone was observed a few times. This sample includes further DNA sequences coding for the same CDR3. The chain combines TRBV5-1 with TRBJ1-1, with a tentative D call TRBD1 (5 bases). Germline V gene data show CDR1 as SGHRS and CDR2 as YFSETQ. Trimming stripped 1 base from V and 4 bases from J, with 8 bases between. CDR3 length: 13 amino acids. CDR3 amino acids: CASSLRGGTEAFF. The CDR3 bases are TGCGCCAGCAGCTTGAGGGGCGGCACTGAAGCTTTCTTT.

V usage is TRBV27 and J usage is TRBJ2-1, with TRBD2 identical over 10 bases. Per the germline V gene, CDR1 is MNHEY and CDR2 is SMNVEV (reference sequence). The junction had 7 bases not matched to a gene; V was cut back by 6 bases and J by 8 bases. This CDR3 is 14 amino acids long. The CDR3, as DNA: TGTGCCAGCAGCCGGAGCGGGGGGGCATATGAGCAGTTCTTC. This gives the protein CASSRSGGAYEQFF.